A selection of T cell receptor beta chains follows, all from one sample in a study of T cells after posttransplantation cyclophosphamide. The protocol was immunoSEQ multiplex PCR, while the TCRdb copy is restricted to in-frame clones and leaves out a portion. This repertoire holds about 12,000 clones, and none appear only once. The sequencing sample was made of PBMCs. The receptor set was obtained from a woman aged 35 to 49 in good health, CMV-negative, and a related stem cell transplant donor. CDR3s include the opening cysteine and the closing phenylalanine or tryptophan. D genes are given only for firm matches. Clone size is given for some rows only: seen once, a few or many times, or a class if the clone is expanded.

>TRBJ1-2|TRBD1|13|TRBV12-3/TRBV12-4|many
TGTGCCAGCAGACAGACAGGGAGGGATGGCTACACCTTC
CASRQTGRDGYTF
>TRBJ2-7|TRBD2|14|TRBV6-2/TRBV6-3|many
TGTGCCAGCAGCACTAGCGGGAGTATCCACGAGCAGTACTTC
CASSTSGSIHEQYF
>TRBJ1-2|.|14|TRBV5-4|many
TGTGCCAGCAGCTTATCGTCAGGGCAAGGTGGCTACACCTTC
CASSLSSGQGGYTF
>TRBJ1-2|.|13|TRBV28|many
TGTGCCAGCAGTTCCCAGGGCTTCTATGGCTACACCTTC
CASSSQGFYGYTF
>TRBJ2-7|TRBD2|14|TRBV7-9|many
TGTGCCAGCAGCCCTTACCGGGGGGGCCGCGAGCAGTACTTC
CASSPYRGGREQYF
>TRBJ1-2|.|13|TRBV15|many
TGTGCCACCAGATCTCCAGCAGGATGGGGCTACACCTTC
CATRSPAGWGYTF
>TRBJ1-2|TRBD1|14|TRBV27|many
TGTGCCAGCAAGGGGGCCGACGGACACTATGGCTACACCTTC
CASKGADGHYGYTF
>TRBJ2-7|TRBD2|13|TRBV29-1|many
TGCAGCGCATCTAGCGGGAGGGCCTACGAGCAGTACTTC
CSASSGRAYEQYF
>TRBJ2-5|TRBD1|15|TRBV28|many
TGTGCCAGCAGTTTGGGCAGGGGGATCGGAGAGACCCAGTACTTC
CASSLGRGIGETQYF
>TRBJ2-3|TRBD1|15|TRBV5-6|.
TGTGCCAGCAGCGAGGACAGGGGCAGCACAGATACGCAGTATTTT
CASSEDRGSTDTQYF
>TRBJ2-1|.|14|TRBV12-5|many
TGTGCTAGTGGTTTTGGCAGGAACTACAATGAGCAGTTCTTC
CASGFGRNYNEQFF
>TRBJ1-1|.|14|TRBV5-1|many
TGCGCCAGCAGAACAGGGACGGTGAACACTGAAGCTTTCTTT
CASRTGTVNTEAFF
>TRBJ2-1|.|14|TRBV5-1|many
TGCGCCAGCAGAGCTCAGGAGAGAAACAATGAGCAGTTCTTC
CASRAQERNNEQFF
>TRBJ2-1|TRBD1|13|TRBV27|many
TGTGCCAGCCTGGACAGGGGGCGAAGAGAGCAGTTCTTC
CASLDRGRREQFF
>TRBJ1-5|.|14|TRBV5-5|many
TGTGCCAGCAGCTTGGTGGCGGTGAATCAGCCCCAGCATTTT
CASSLVAVNQPQHF
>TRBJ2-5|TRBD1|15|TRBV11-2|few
TGTGCCAGCAGCTTAGTGGGGACAGGGACAAAGACCCAGTACTTC
CASSLVGTGTKTQYF
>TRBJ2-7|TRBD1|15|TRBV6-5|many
TGTGCCAGCAGTTACTCTTTGGCAGGGGGCTACGAGCAGTACTTC
CASSYSLAGGYEQYF
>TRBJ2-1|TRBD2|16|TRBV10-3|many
TGTGCCATCAGTGAGAGCGGGAGTGGTGGCTACAATGAGCAGTTCTTC
CAISESGSGGYNEQFF
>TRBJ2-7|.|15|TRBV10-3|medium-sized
TGTGCCATCAGGAGGGACTCCCCCCTTCCCTACGAGCAGTACTTC
CAIRRDSPLPYEQYF
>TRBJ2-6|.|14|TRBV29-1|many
TGCAGCGTTGATTCGCAGACTGGGGCCAACGTCCTGACTTTC
CSVDSQTGANVLTF
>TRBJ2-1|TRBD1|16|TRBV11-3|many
TGTGCCAGCAGCCCAGCCGGGACAGCCTCATACAATGAGCAGTTCTTC
CASSPAGTASYNEQFF
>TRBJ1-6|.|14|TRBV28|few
TGTGCCAGCAGTTTATCTAATCATAACTCACCCCTCCACTTT
CASSLSNHNSPLHF
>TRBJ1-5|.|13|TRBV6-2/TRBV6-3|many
TGTGCCAGCAGTTACGACGTAGGGCAGCCCCAGCATTTT
CASSYDVGQPQHF
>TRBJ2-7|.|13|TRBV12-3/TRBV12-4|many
TGTGCCAGCACCTTCCTAGCCCGGGAGGAGCAGTACTTC
CASTFLAREEQYF
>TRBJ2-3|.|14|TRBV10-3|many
TGTGCCATCAGGGGGGCCCAGCGTGGAGATACGCAGTATTTT
CAIRGAQRGDTQYF
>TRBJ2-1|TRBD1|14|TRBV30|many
TGTGCCTGGAGTCTAATAGGGACAGGCAATGAGCAGTTCTTC
CAWSLIGTGNEQFF
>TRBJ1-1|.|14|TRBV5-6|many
TGTGCCAGCAGGACTAAGGGGGGGACCACTGAAGCTTTCTTT
CASRTKGGTTEAFF
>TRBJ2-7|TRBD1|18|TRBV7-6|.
TGTGCCAGCAGCGACCGGGACAGTTACGGTGTAGGGGAATACGAGCAGTACTTC
CASSDRDSYGVGEYEQYF
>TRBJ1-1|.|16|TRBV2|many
TGTGCCAGCAGTGACCCAGGGGAGGGGAAAGTCACTGAAGCTTTCTTT
CASSDPGEGKVTEAFF
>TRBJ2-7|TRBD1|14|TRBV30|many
TGTGCCTGGAGTAGAGCAGGGGGCCGATACGAGCAGTACTTC
CAWSRAGGRYEQYF
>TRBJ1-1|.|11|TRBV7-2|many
TGTGCCAGCAGCTTAGTCCGTGAAGCTTTCTTT
CASSLVREAFF
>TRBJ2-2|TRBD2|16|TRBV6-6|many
TGTGCCAGCAGTTACTCCGCGGGAGGTCGGGGCGGGGAGCTGTTTTTT
CASSYSAGGRGGELFF
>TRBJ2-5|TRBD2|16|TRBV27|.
TGTGCCAGCAGTTTAAGTAGCGCGGGAGGGCCAGAGACCCAGTACTTC
CASSLSSAGGPETQYF
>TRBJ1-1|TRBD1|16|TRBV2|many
TGTGCCAGCAGCGAGCCGGGACAGACCTTAAACACTGAAGCTTTCTTT
CASSEPGQTLNTEAFF
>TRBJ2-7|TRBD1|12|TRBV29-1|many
TGCAGCGTTCGGACAGGGGGGTACGAGCAGTACTTC
CSVRTGGYEQYF
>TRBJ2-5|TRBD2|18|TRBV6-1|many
TGTGCCAGCAGTGAAGTGACTAGCGGGGGCGGATACCAAGAGACCCAGTACTTC
CASSEVTSGGGYQETQYF
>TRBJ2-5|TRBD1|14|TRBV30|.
TGTGCCTGGAGTACGGGACAGGGAAAAGAGACCCAGTACTTC
CAWSTGQGKETQYF
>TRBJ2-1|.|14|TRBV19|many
TGTGCCAGCGATGACGGGGATAGGTACAATGAGCAGTTCTTC
CASDDGDRYNEQFF
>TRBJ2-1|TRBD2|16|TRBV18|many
TGTGCCAGCTCACCACGACTGGCGGGAGGGCCCAATGAGCAGTTCTTC
CASSPRLAGGPNEQFF